One and the same sample provided the 20 T cell receptor beta chains below, sequenced in a study of T cells in Graves' hyperthyroidism and ophthalmopathy. RNA transcripts yielded amplified TCR beta CDR3 regions. The HTBI primer set drove a first-round RT-PCR of the TCR CDR3. TCRdb re-derived calls from the multiplex PCR reads in MiXCR, one entry per CDR3 protein. Seen here are some 440,000 distinct CDR3 sequences, 15% to 18% observed once, and the top ten hold roughly 8%. Sequenced: blood. These receptors originate from a woman aged 18-30 years with Graves' hyperthyroidism.

This clonotype has ten or more counts. The chain joins TRBV11-3 to TRBJ2-7; TRBD1 matches 7 bases. V gave up 6 bases and J gave up 2 bases; unmatched junction bases: 4. CDR1 and CDR2 from the germline V gene are SGHNT and YENEEA. CDR3 length equals 13 residues. The CDR3 sequence is CASSWDSTYEQYF. The DNA for the CDR3 is TGTGCCAGCAGTTGGGACAGTACCTACGAGCAGTACTTC.

This clonotype was seen at least ten times. V is TRBV29-1 and J is TRBJ2-7; tentative D call: TRBD2 (5 bases). CDR1 is SQVTM, CDR2 ANQGSEA, per germline. V was shortened by 5 bases and J by 0 bases, with 17 bases between the two germline ends. The CDR3 covers 15 residues. CDR3 region: CSVLFGRRSSYEQYF. The CDR3 nucleotides are TGCAGCGTTTTGTTCGGACGGAGGAGCTCCTACGAGCAGTACTTC.

This clonotype has a count of ten or more. V is TRBV27 and J is TRBJ1-2; D remains unclear. The V end was cut by 7 bases, the J end by 3 bases, with 15 bases between. Germline CDR1 MNHEY, CDR2 SMNVEV (reference sequence). CDR3 length equals 14 residues. The CDR3 sequence is CASTPVRGDYGYTF. CDR3 nucleotide sequence: TGTGCCAGCACCCCTGTACGGGGAGACTATGGCTACACCTTC.

There are many counts of this clonotype. This sequence joins TRBV28 and TRBJ2-1, with D maybe TRBD1 (6 bases). The CDR3 runs to 15 residues. The germline V gene encodes CDR1 MDHEN and CDR2 SYDVKM. Trimming stripped 3 bases from V and 6 bases from J, with 15 bases between. CDR3 sequence reads: CASSFVGGTSNEQFF. CDR3 sequence (DNA): TGTGCCAGCAGTTTTGTAGGGGGTACAAGCAATGAGCAGTTCTTC.

A remark on this clonotype: A clone one base away is much larger, so this may be a read error. V usage is TRBV6-1 and J usage is TRBJ1-2, with D possibly matching TRBD1 (5 bases). V lost 1 base to trimming and J lost 8 bases, with 11 bases between them. The CDR3 consists of 13 residues. CDR1 and CDR2 (germline): MNHNS, SASEGT. CDR3 sequence (DNA): TGTGCCAGCAGTGAAGGGGCAGGGAGAGGCTACACCTTC. It encodes CASSEGAGRGYTF.

The genes are TRBV28 and TRBJ1-1; D is perhaps TRBD1 (5 bases). This CDR3 has 15 amino acids. The V end was cut by 6 bases, the J end by 8 bases, with 22 bases between. Germline assignment: CDR1 MDHEN and CDR2 SYDVKM. The CDR3 region is CASSLVQGSGTEAFF. Written as DNA, the CDR3 is TGTGCCAGCAGCTTAGTTCAGGGATCGGGGACCGAAGCTTTCTTT.

The chain is built from TRBV10-3 and TRBJ2-2, with TRBD2 matching over 10 bases. V trimming: 6 bases; J trimming: 4 bases; junction bases outside the gene matches: 5. The CDR3 is 15 amino acids. CDR1 and CDR2 (germline): ENHRY, SYGVKD. CDR3 DNA: TGTGCCATCAGCTCTAGCGGGAGAGGCACCGGGGAGCTGTTTTTT. It is translated as CAISSSGRGTGELFF.

V and J are TRBV7-2 and TRBJ2-3; 10 nucleotides agree with TRBD2. V gave up 0 bases and J gave up 2 bases; unmatched junction bases: 11. This CDR3 has 19 residues. Germline CDR1 is SGHTA and CDR2 is FQGNSA. CDR3 in amino acids: CASSLARTTLAGNTDTQYF. The CDR3 DNA sequence: TGTGCCAGCAGCTTAGCCAGAACAACACTAGCGGGGAACACAGATACGCAGTATTTT.

This clonotype was picked up many times. V gene TRBV4-1 combines with J gene TRBJ2-1, with 7 bases identical to TRBD2. The CDR3 loop spans 15 amino acids. V was pared by 3 bases and J by 3 bases, with 5 bases of the junction left unmatched. The germline V gene encodes CDR1 MGHRA and CDR2 YSYEKL. CDR3 DNA sequence: TGCGCCAGCAGCCAGTCTAGCGGATACTACAATGAGCAGTTCTTC. Its protein product is CASSQSSGYYNEQFF.

This clonotype was observed many times. The V gene is TRBV6-5, the J gene TRBJ1-2, with D maybe TRBD1 (5 bases). Germline V gives CDR1 MNHEY, CDR2 SVGAGI. This CDR3 spans 19 amino acids. V lost 0 bases and J 5 bases, leaving 25 bases between the germline ends. The CDR3 region has the DNA TGTGCCAGCAGTTACTCGGGGGTTGGTCGTTCCAGTCGGACTTATGGCTACACCTTC. It yields the protein CASSYSGVGRSSRTYGYTF.

This clonotype was observed many times. The chain has TRBV18 and TRBJ2-1, with D unclear. The V gene lost 3 bases and the J gene lost 1 base, with 10 bases spanning the gap. Germline-derived CDR1 and CDR2 are KGHSH and LQKENI. The length of the CDR3 is 15 residues. As DNA, the CDR3 is TGTGCCAGCTCACCGGCGGCGGTTTCCTACAATGAGCAGTTCTTC. It codes for CASSPAAVSYNEQFF.

Note on this clonotype: A read error is possible here, since a much larger clone lies one base away. Since no conserved phenylalanine or tryptophan closes the CDR3, a read error is the likely cause. The V gene is TRBV4-1, the J gene TRBJ2-3, with D possibly being TRBD1 (7 bases). The length of the CDR3 is 15 residues. Trimming removed 4 bases at V and 2 bases at J, with 13 bases between. From germline, CDR1 is MGHRA and CDR2 YSYEKL. The CDR3 is CASSPQGGPTDTQYL. The CDR3 DNA reads TGCGCCAGCAGCCCGCAGGGGGGACCCACAGATACGCAGTATCTT.

This clonotype was counted only a few times. The V call is TRBV5-1, the J call TRBJ2-7; D may be TRBD1 (5 bases). The CDR3 runs 14 residues. From germline, CDR1 is SGHRS and CDR2 YFSETQ. Trimming stripped 2 bases from V and 5 bases from J, with 14 bases between. DNA of the CDR3: TGCGCCAGCAGCTTCGGACAACGTACGAACGAGCAGTACTTC. Translated, it gives CASSFGQRTNEQYF.

CDR3 loop: CASRRTGGTNEKLFF. CDR3 nucleotides: TGTGCCAGCAGACGGACAGGGGGGACTAATGAAAAACTGTTTTTT. V gene TRBV11-2 combines with J gene TRBJ1-4; 10 bases map to TRBD1. The junction had 3 bases not matched to a gene; V was cut back by 6 bases and J by 2 bases. The CDR3 is 15 residues long. Germline lookup yields CDR1 SGHAT and CDR2 FQNNGV.

The chain links TRBV20-1 to TRBJ2-7, with TRBD2 matching 8 bases. CDR1 is DFQATT, CDR2 SNEGSKA, per germline (reference sequence). The CDR3 consists of 12 residues. The J segment lost 5 bases and the V segment lost 5 bases, leaving 5 bases of the junction unmatched. CDR3 in DNA: TGCAGTGCTCCCGGGGGGGGCAACGAGCAGTACTTC. Translating gives CSAPGGGNEQYF.

This clonotype was recorded at least ten times. The V and J genes are TRBV4-1 and TRBJ2-2, with TRBD2 as a possible D gene (5 bases). Trimming cost V 11 bases and J 7 bases, with 11 bases left between them. CDR1 MGHRA and CDR2 YSYEKL come from the germline V gene. This CDR3 contains 11 residues. The CDR3 coding sequence is TGCGCCGTTACGGCGGGCGGGGAGCTGTTTTTT. Translating it yields CAVTAGGELFF.

There are many counts of this clonotype. The chain employs TRBV10-3 and TRBJ1-2; no firm D call. Deletions cut 3 bases from V and 5 bases from J, with 7 bases between. From germline, CDR1 is ENHRY and CDR2 SYGVKD. The CDR3 totals 12 residues. Written as DNA, the CDR3 is TGTGCCATCAGTGACTCACAGTATGGCTACACCTTC. Protein sequence: CAISDSQYGYTF.

This clonotype was seen only a few times. The chain couples TRBV7-2 to TRBJ2-2, with TRBD2 matching 12 bases. The CDR3 covers 18 residues. V lost 3 bases and J lost 1; bases outside the gene matches: 6. Germline lookup yields CDR1 SGHTA and CDR2 FQGNSA. CDR3 bases: TGTGCCAGCAGCTTGGGACTAGCGGGTGGGGTGAACACCGGGGAGCTGTTTTTT. This translates into CASSLGLAGGVNTGELFF.

This clonotype has ten or more counts. This chain connects TRBV6-1 to TRBJ1-2; 7 bases are shared with TRBD1. Germline V gene sequence: CDR1 MNHNS, CDR2 SASEGT. CDR3 length: 13 amino acids. J was trimmed by 7 bases and V by 7 bases; bases with no gene match: 9. This chain's CDR3 is CASTTGAKSGYTF. The CDR3 DNA follows: TGTGCCAGCACCACAGGGGCGAAGAGTGGCTACACCTTC.

This clonotype was picked up many times. The rearrangement uses TRBV20-1 and TRBJ2-3; 8 bases are a match to TRBD1. The germline gives CDR1 DFQATT, CDR2 SNEGSKA (reference sequence). The CDR3 covers 18 residues. The J segment lost 0 bases and the V segment lost 3 bases, leaving 14 bases of the junction unmatched. CDR3 DNA sequence: TGCAGTGCTAGCGCTCCAGGGGGCGATGAACGGAGCACAGATACGCAGTATTTT. This translates into CSASAPGGDERSTDTQYF.